The 16 T cell receptor beta chains given below trace back to one sample, sequenced in a study of blood T cell repertoires in COVID-19. Clones were read by immunoSEQ multiplex PCR, and TCRdb kept only the in-frame ones, dropping some. The sample consists of about 310,000 clones, around 87% of them appearing once. Sequences were obtained from peripheral blood. The receptors were sampled from a woman in her forties with COVID-19, enrolled during active disease.

This clone occurred a few times. CDR3 in DNA: TGTGCCAGCAGCGTGCTCCGGGACAGAGTCTACAATGAGCAGTTCTTC. It yields the protein CASSVLRDRVYNEQFF. The chain combines TRBV7-2 with TRBJ2-1, with 7 bases lining up with TRBD1. This CDR3 contains 16 residues. V shed 5 bases, J shed 3 bases, and the junction held 10 bases outside the gene matches. CDR1 and CDR2 from the germline V gene are SGHTA and FQGNSA.

The chain combines TRBV4-1 with TRBJ1-2, with 8 bases matching TRBD1. CDR3 length equals 13 residues. Germline V lookup: CDR1 MGHRA, CDR2 YSYEKL. Unmatched junction bases numbered 4, after V lost 2 bases and J lost 8 bases. The CDR3 DNA reads as TGCGCCAGCAGCCAACTACCAGGGGGCGGCTACACCTTC. It translates to CASSQLPGGGYTF.

The V and J genes are TRBV7-2 and TRBJ2-6; no reliable D call. Trimming took off 11 bases at V and 0 bases at J, with 8 bases between the two ends. Germline-derived CDR1 and CDR2 are SGHTA and FQGNSA. The CDR3 covers 13 residues. Here the CDR3 reads CALAASGANVLTF. The CDR3 DNA reads as TGTGCCCTCGCGGCCTCTGGGGCCAACGTCCTGACTTTC.

The rearrangement links TRBV28 to TRBJ2-7, with 9 nucleotides matching TRBD1. The CDR3 covers 14 residues. Trimming cost V 5 bases and J 10 bases; bases outside gene matches: 12. The germline gives CDR1 MDHEN, CDR2 SYDVKM. The CDR3, as DNA: TGTGCCAGCAGTCGCGACAGGGGGTTCTTCGAACAGTACTTC. Its protein product is CASSRDRGFFEQYF. The variable domain in full, completed from reference TRBV28 and TRBJ2-7, reads DVKVTQSSRYLVKRTGEKVFLECVQDMDHENMFWYRQDPGLGLRLIYFSYDVKMKEKGDIPEGYSVSREKKERFSLILESASTNQTSMYLCASSRDRGFFEQYFGPGTRLTVT.

The chain joins TRBV27 to TRBJ1-5; TRBD1 matches at 9 bases. The trim removed 5 bases at V and 3 bases at J, leaving 8 bases unmatched. Germline assignment: CDR1 MNHEY and CDR2 SMNVEV (reference sequence). The CDR3 consists of 16 residues. DNA for the CDR3: TGTGCCAGCAGTCCCCGGACAGGGGCCCTCAATCAGCCCCAGCATTTT. Translated, it gives CASSPRTGALNQPQHF.

This clone appeared a single time. V gene TRBV7-2 combines with J gene TRBJ2-3; D gene uncertain. The V end was cut by 5 bases, the J end by 5 bases, with 5 bases between. The CDR3 spans 11 residues. In germline, CDR1 is SGHTA, CDR2 FQGNSA. The DNA of the CDR3 is TGTGCCAGCAGCCCCCTAGATACGCAGTATTTT. Protein: CASSPLDTQYF.

The gene calls are TRBV28 and TRBJ1-4; D gene ambiguous. Trimming cost V 5 bases and J 14 bases, with 18 bases left between them. The CDR3 totals 13 residues. The germline V gene has CDR1 MDHEN and CDR2 SYDVKM. Written as DNA, the CDR3 is TGTGCCAGCAGTCCCTTCCGGGTGACTTTGCTGTTTTTT. Amino acid sequence: CASSPFRVTLLFF.

J is TRBJ1-1 and V is TRBV5-1; perhaps TRBD1 as D (6 bases). The CDR3 runs to 15 residues. CDR1 is SGHRS and CDR2 is YFSETQ in the germline V gene. Trimming took 4 bases from V and 1 from J, leaving 14 bases between them. CDR3 in amino acids: CASSADGRGNTEAFF. The CDR3 nucleotides read TGCGCCAGCAGCGCGGACGGCAGGGGGAACACTGAAGCTTTCTTT.

The chain couples TRBV19 to TRBJ1-3; D possibly corresponds to TRBD1 (6 bases). Germline-derived CDR1 and CDR2 are LNHDA and SQIVND (reference sequence). The CDR3 extends over 17 amino acids. Deletions cut 6 bases from V and 0 bases from J, with 18 bases between. Here the CDR3 reads CASSPDRLKDSGNTIYF. CDR3 bases: TGTGCCAGTAGCCCCGACAGGCTAAAGGACTCTGGAAACACCATATATTTT.

This chain uses TRBV19 with TRBJ1-2; D perhaps matches TRBD1 (6 bases). Trimming removed 7 bases at V and 6 bases at J, with 15 bases between. Per the germline V gene, CDR1 is LNHDA and CDR2 is SQIVND (reference sequence). There are 13 residues in the CDR3. CDR3 DNA sequence: TGTGCCAGTAACCCGCAGGGGAGAGATGGCTACACCTTC. Translation: CASNPQGRDGYTF.

V is TRBV5-6 and J is TRBJ1-5; D call uncertain. The V end lost 0 bases, the J end lost 0 bases, and 4 bases lay between the germline ends. The CDR3 consists of 14 residues. Germline V gives CDR1 SGHDT, CDR2 YYEEEE. The CDR3: CASSLAISNQPQHF. As DNA, the CDR3 is TGTGCCAGCAGCTTGGCAATTAGCAATCAGCCCCAGCATTTT.

V is TRBV30 and J is TRBJ2-7; D may be TRBD2 (5 bases). The germline CDR1 and CDR2 sequences are GTSNPN and SVGIG (reference sequence). Trimming pared 4 bases from V and 0 bases from J, leaving 7 bases between. This CDR3 contains 12 residues. CDR3 in amino acids: CAWKRNSYEQYF. CDR3 coding DNA: TGTGCCTGGAAGCGGAACTCCTACGAGCAGTACTTC.

V is TRBV7-9 and J is TRBJ1-4; 7 bases match TRBD1. Germline lookup yields CDR1 SEHNR and CDR2 FQNEAQ (reference sequence). Germline trimming cut 8 bases from V and 4 bases from J; bases unmatched to any gene: 7. This CDR3 has 14 residues. CDR3: CASSLGTVNEKLFF. The CDR3, as DNA: TGTGCCAGCTCTTTGGGGACAGTTAATGAAAAACTGTTTTTT. Drawing the rest from reference TRBV7-9 and TRBJ1-4, the complete variable domain is DTGVSQNPRHKITKRGQNVTFRCDPISEHNRLYWYRQTLGQGPEFLTYFQNEAQLEKSRLLSDRFSAERPKGSFSTLEIQRTEQGDSAMYLCASSLGTVNEKLFFGSGTQLSVL.

The chain has TRBV11-2 and TRBJ2-1; D gene uncertain. The length of the CDR3 is 14 residues. Germline V gives CDR1 SGHAT, CDR2 FQNNGV. The V and J ends lost 3 bases and 0 bases respectively, with 6 bases between them. The CDR3 spells CASSFGSSYNEQFF. CDR3 DNA sequence: TGTGCCAGCAGCTTCGGTAGCTCCTACAATGAGCAGTTCTTC.

This clone was detected only a few times. V usage is TRBV25-1 and J usage is TRBJ2-7; D gene uncertain. V was shortened by 8 bases and J by 6 bases, with 14 bases between the two germline ends. CDR3 length: 12 amino acids. Germline V gene lookup returns CDR1 MGHDK and CDR2 SYGVNS. The CDR3 region has the DNA TGTGCCAGCCTATCCTCTAGGTCCGAGCAGTACTTC. This translates into CASLSSRSEQYF.

The V and J genes are TRBV27 and TRBJ1-1; 7 bases are a match to TRBD1. The CDR3 is 15 residues long. The trim removed 3 bases at V and 2 bases at J, leaving 6 bases unmatched. The germline V gene has CDR1 MNHEY and CDR2 SMNVEV (reference sequence). The CDR3 nucleotides read TGTGCCAGCAGTTTTAGGGCAGGGGGTAACACTGAAGCTTTCTTT. Its translation is CASSFRAGGNTEAFF.